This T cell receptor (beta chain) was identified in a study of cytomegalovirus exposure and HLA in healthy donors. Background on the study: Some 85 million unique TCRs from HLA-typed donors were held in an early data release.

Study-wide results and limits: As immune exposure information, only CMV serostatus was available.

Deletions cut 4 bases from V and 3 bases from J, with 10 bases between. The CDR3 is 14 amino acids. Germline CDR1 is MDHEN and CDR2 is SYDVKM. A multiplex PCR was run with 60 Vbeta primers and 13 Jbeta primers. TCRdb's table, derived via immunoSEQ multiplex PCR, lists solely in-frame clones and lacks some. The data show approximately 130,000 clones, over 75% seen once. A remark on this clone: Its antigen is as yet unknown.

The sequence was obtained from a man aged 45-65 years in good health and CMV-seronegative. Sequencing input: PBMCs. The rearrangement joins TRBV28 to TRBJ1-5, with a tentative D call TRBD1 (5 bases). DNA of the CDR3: TGTGCCAGCAGTTCTGGGGCAGCCAATCAGCCCCAGCATTTT. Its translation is CASSSGAANQPQHF.